Ten or more counts support the clone carrying this T cell receptor beta chain. Its antigen is as yet unknown. Fresh 10 ml peripheral blood yielded PBMCs. Using RNA transcripts as the source, TCR beta CDR3 regions were amplified. A set of HTBI primers served as the primers for a first-round RT-PCR of the TCR CDR3. MiXCR, applied by TCRdb to the multiplex PCR reads, yields one record per CDR3 protein. The sample includes under 500,000 distinct CDR3 sequences, roughly an eighth of them seen just once. The CDR3 contains 14 residues. From germline, CDR1 is MDHEN and CDR2 SYDVKM. V lost 5 bases and J lost 0, with 11 bases in between. This sample stems from a study of T cells in Graves' hyperthyroidism and ophthalmopathy. Study at large: Peripheral blood sampling occurred at initial diagnosis, before any treatment.

Study-wide results and limits: Blood also carried most thyroid clonotypes expanded above 0.001.

The clonotype originates from a man aged 50-60 years with Graves' ophthalmopathy. The rearrangement joins TRBV28 to TRBJ2-7, with D possibly called TRBD1 or TRBD2 (5 bases each). Sequencing was performed on blood. This CDR3 reads CASSPPGSSYEQYF. The CDR3 coding sequence is TGTGCCAGCAGTCCCCCAGGGAGCTCCTACGAGCAGTACTTC.